The 25 T cell receptor beta chains below all came from one sample that was sequenced in a study of T-cell memory formation after mild COVID-19. TCRdb used MiXCR to reprocess the 5' RACE reads, holding one entry per CDR3 protein. Of over 500,000 distinct CDR3 sequences listed, roughly 17% were seen once; the top ten hold just over 8%. Material: PBMCs or a T cell subset sorted from them (not recorded which). These receptors were taken from an adult woman who had mild COVID-19 (a few samples of this study predate the infection). Cell type and time point are not known.

There are many counts of this clonotype. This chain joins TRBV19 and TRBJ2-7; D gene ambiguous. There are 15 residues in the CDR3. The germline V gene encodes CDR1 LNHDA and CDR2 SQIVND (reference sequence). V gave up 5 bases and J gave up 2 bases, with 16 bases separating them. CDR3 nucleotides: TGTGCCAGTAGTGAGGATCGGGCGCCGGCCTACGAGCAGTACTTC. Its translation is CASSEDRAPAYEQYF. Full variable domain (rest looked up from reference TRBV19 and TRBJ2-7): DGGITQSPKYLFRKEGQNVTLSCEQNLNHDAMYWYRQDPGQGLRLIYYSQIVNDFQKGDIAEGYSVSREKKESFPLTVTSAQKNPTAFYLCASSEDRAPAYEQYFGPGTRLTVT.

The chain has TRBV4-1 and TRBJ2-2; D is perhaps TRBD2 (5 bases). The CDR3 extends over 20 amino acids. Trimming cost V 2 bases and J 2 bases, with 24 bases left between them. The germline V gene encodes CDR1 MGHRA and CDR2 YSYEKL. This chain's CDR3 is CASSQLTGSRTNQNTGELFF. CDR3 coding DNA: TGCGCCAGCAGCCAACTTACGGGATCCAGAACTAACCAAAACACCGGGGAGCTGTTTTTT.

The genes are TRBV7-9 and TRBJ2-3; D is possibly TRBD1 (5 bases). CDR1 is SEHNR and CDR2 is FQNEAQ in the germline V gene (reference sequence). Trimming took off 1 base at V and 1 base at J, with 6 bases between the two ends. The CDR3 loop spans 14 amino acids. CDR3 DNA sequence: TGTGCCAGCAGCTTAGTACAGGGCACAGATACGCAGTATTTT. Its translation: CASSLVQGTDTQYF.

V usage is TRBV10-3 and J usage is TRBJ1-2; 8 positions match TRBD1. This CDR3 spans 13 amino acids. Trimming cost V 5 bases and J 6 bases; bases outside gene matches: 5. The germline V gene encodes CDR1 ENHRY and CDR2 SYGVKD. The CDR3 nucleotides are TGTGCCATCAGTCGGACAGGGAGGGATGGCTACACCTTC. Protein sequence: CAISRTGRDGYTF.

This clonotype was seen at least ten times. J is TRBJ2-7 and V is TRBV4-2; D may be TRBD1 (5 bases). With 0 bases removed from V and 1 base from J, the gap between germline ends came to 7 bases. The CDR3 extends over 14 amino acids. Germline-derived CDR1 and CDR2 are LGHNA and YNFKEQ. CDR3 sequence (DNA): TGTGCCAGCAGCCAAGAGACAGTGTCCTACGAGCAGTACTTC. Translated: CASSQETVSYEQYF.

This clonotype was picked up a small number of times. The gene calls are TRBV7-8 and TRBJ2-7; a weak D match, TRBD2 (7 bases). V was cut by 5 bases and J by 0 bases, with 17 bases left in between. CDR1 is SGHVS, CDR2 FQNEAQ, per germline. The CDR3 has 16 residues. The CDR3: CASSIPAGAVSYEQYF. In DNA form, the CDR3 reads TGTGCCAGCAGCATACCCGCGGGGGCCGTCTCCTACGAGCAGTACTTC.

J is TRBJ2-2 and V is TRBV13; D is undetermined. Germline assignment: CDR1 PRHDT and CDR2 FYEKMQ (reference sequence). Trimming removed 4 bases at V and 4 bases at J, with 25 bases between. This CDR3 has 19 amino acids. Here the CDR3 DNA reads TGTGCCAGCAGCTCACGGGTACAGTACCACCGATCGCGCACCGGGGAGCTGTTTTTT. Amino acid sequence: CASSSRVQYHRSRTGELFF. Complete variable domain (other parts from reference TRBV13 and TRBJ2-2): AAGVIQSPRHLIKEKRETATLKCYPIPRHDTVYWYQQGPGQDPQFLISFYEKMQSDKGSIPDRFSAQQFSDYHSELNMSSLELGDSALYFCASSSRVQYHRSRTGELFFGEGSRLTVL.

This clonotype came up a few times. The chain carries TRBV11-1 and TRBJ2-3; D might be TRBD1 (6 bases). The CDR3 extends over 13 amino acids. V gave up 5 bases and J gave up 3 bases, with 9 bases separating them. From germline, CDR1 is SGHAT and CDR2 FQDESV (reference sequence). The DNA for the CDR3 is TGTGCCAGCAGCCAGGGGTGGACAGATACGCAGTATTTT. Amino acid sequence: CASSQGWTDTQYF.

Turning to this clonotype: This may arise from a read error, as a much more abundant clone is one base away. The V call is TRBV7-2, the J call TRBJ1-1; TRBD1 aligns across 7 bases. This CDR3 region has 13 residues. Unmatched junction bases numbered 2, after V lost 6 bases and J lost 1 base. Germline-derived CDR1 and CDR2 are SGHTA and FQGNSA. The CDR3 spells CASRHRGNTEAFF. As DNA, the CDR3 is TGTGCCAGCAGACACAGGGGGAACACTGAAGCTTTCTTT.

This clonotype was counted only a few times. The V and J genes are TRBV24-1 and TRBJ2-1; 10 nucleotides match TRBD2. Germline V gene sequence: CDR1 KGHDR, CDR2 SFDVKD. The CDR3 loop spans 15 amino acids. V shed 3 bases and J 7 bases; nucleotides not matched to a gene: 5. Written as DNA, the CDR3 is TGTGCCACCAGTGATGAGCGGGGGGGCATAAATGAGCAGTTCTTC. This gives the protein CATSDERGGINEQFF.

The chain has TRBV6-5 and TRBJ1-3; the D is unclear. Germline V gives CDR1 MNHEY, CDR2 SVGAGI. Trimming left V 8 bases short and J 0 bases short, with 23 bases between. The CDR3 consists of 18 residues. The CDR3 reads CASVPTMPRIRSGNTIYF. The CDR3 DNA reads as TGTGCCAGCGTCCCGACTATGCCACGGATTCGCTCTGGAAACACCATATATTTT.

There are a few counts of this clonotype. The chain couples TRBV19 to TRBJ1-1; 10 positions agree with TRBD1. CDR1 is LNHDA, CDR2 SQIVND, per germline (reference sequence). The trim removed 7 bases at V and 1 base at J, leaving 6 bases unmatched. This CDR3 has 15 residues. CDR3 coding DNA: TGTGCCAGTACCTCCCGGACAGGGGGGAACACTGAAGCTTTCTTT. Encoded protein: CASTSRTGGNTEAFF. The whole variable domain, filled in from reference TRBV19 and TRBJ1-1, reads DGGITQSPKYLFRKEGQNVTLSCEQNLNHDAMYWYRQDPGQGLRLIYYSQIVNDFQKGDIAEGYSVSREKKESFPLTVTSAQKNPTAFYLCASTSRTGGNTEAFFGQGTRLTVV.

The chain carries TRBV4-1 and TRBJ1-5; D possibly corresponds to TRBD1 (5 bases). Germline V gives CDR1 MGHRA, CDR2 YSYEKL. The V end lost 1 base, the J end lost 6 bases, and 13 bases lay between the germline ends. The CDR3 contains 15 residues. Here the CDR3 DNA reads TGCGCCAGCAGCCAAGCTCAGGGTTTGATTCAGCCCCAGCATTTT. Its translation is CASSQAQGLIQPQHF.

The rearrangement links TRBV24-1 to TRBJ2-1; 7 nucleotides agree with TRBD2. The trim removed 5 bases at V and 4 bases at J, leaving 7 bases unmatched. Germline lookup yields CDR1 KGHDR and CDR2 SFDVKD. This CDR3 has 15 amino acids. The CDR3, as DNA: TGTGCCACCAGTGGAGCAGCGGGGATGTACAATGAGCAGTTCTTC. The encoded protein is CATSGAAGMYNEQFF.

The genes are TRBV12-3 or TRBV12-4 and TRBJ1-1; D is ambiguous. V gave up 5 bases and J gave up 11 bases, with 21 bases separating them. The CDR3 runs to 14 residues. CDR3 loop: CASSHLGEGRSAFF. As DNA, the CDR3 is TGTGCCAGCAGTCACCTCGGGGAGGGAAGGTCCGCTTTCTTT.

V and J are TRBV20-1 and TRBJ2-7; 10 nucleotides agree with TRBD1. The V gene end was trimmed by 6 bases and the J gene end by 6 bases; junction bases not matched to a gene: 5. Germline CDR1 reads DFQATT; CDR2 reads SNEGSKA (reference sequence). The CDR3 consists of 12 residues. CDR3 bases: TGCAGTGCCGCTGACAGGGGGCCCGAGCAGTACTTC. It yields the protein CSAADRGPEQYF.

This clonotype was recorded only once. V usage is TRBV12-3 or TRBV12-4 and J usage is TRBJ2-1, with 7 bases that match TRBD2. The ends lost 5 bases at V and 8 bases at J; junction bases unmatched: 15. The CDR3 consists of 16 residues. This CDR3 is CASSLFRTRAGDEQFF. The DNA of the CDR3 is TGTGCCAGCAGTCTGTTTAGGACTAGGGCCGGGGATGAGCAGTTCTTC.

This clonotype was observed a few times. The genes are TRBV5-1 and TRBJ2-2; perhaps TRBD2 as D (5 bases). V was trimmed by 4 bases and J by 4 bases, leaving 11 bases between them. The CDR3 length is 14 residues. The germline gives CDR1 SGHRS, CDR2 YFSETQ. DNA of the CDR3: TGCGCCAGCAGCGGAACTAGTGTCACCGGGGAGCTGTTTTTT. Its protein is CASSGTSVTGELFF.

This clonotype was detected many times. The rearrangement uses TRBV5-1 and TRBJ1-1, with D perhaps TRBD1 (5 bases). From germline, CDR1 is SGHRS and CDR2 YFSETQ. V was clipped by 0 bases and J by 3 bases, with 9 bases between them. CDR3 length equals 14 residues. The CDR3 DNA reads TGCGCCAGCAGCTTGGACAGGTCGGACACTGAAGCTTTCTTT. Its translation: CASSLDRSDTEAFF. The variable domain in full, completed from reference TRBV5-1 and TRBJ1-1, reads KAGVTQTPRYLIKTRGQQVTLSCSPISGHRSVSWYQQTPGQGLQFLFEYFSETQRNKGNFPGRFSGRQFSNSRSEMNVSTLELGDSALYLCASSLDRSDTEAFFGQGTRLTVV.

This clonotype was seen only a few times. The chain uses TRBV7-8 and TRBJ1-5; TRBD1 matches 8 bases. With 2 bases clipped from V and 0 bases from J, the junction kept 6 bases outside the gene matches. This CDR3 contains 17 residues. Germline V gives CDR1 SGHVS, CDR2 FQNEAQ. This CDR3 is CASSLPWTGNSNQPQHF. The DNA for the CDR3 is TGTGCCAGCAGCTTACCCTGGACAGGGAATAGCAATCAGCCCCAGCATTTT.

V gene TRBV5-4 combines with J gene TRBJ1-1; D call uncertain. The CDR3 extends over 13 amino acids. From germline, CDR1 is SGHNT and CDR2 YYREEE (reference sequence). V lost 7 bases and J lost 5, with 15 bases in between. The CDR3 reads CASQGSGETEAFF. The CDR3 nucleotides are TGTGCCAGCCAAGGGTCCGGGGAGACTGAAGCTTTCTTT.

This clonotype was counted between two and nine times. This rearrangement joins TRBV20-1 to TRBJ2-7, with 9 nucleotides matching TRBD1. V lost 6 bases and J lost 5; bases outside the gene matches: 14. The germline V gene encodes CDR1 DFQATT and CDR2 SNEGSKA (reference sequence). There are 15 residues in the CDR3. CDR3 sequence reads: CSATPGTGSWNEQYF. The CDR3 DNA follows: TGCAGTGCCACACCCGGGACAGGGTCTTGGAACGAGCAGTACTTC.

This clonotype has a handful of counts. V gene TRBV5-1 combines with J gene TRBJ2-5, with 8 bases lining up with TRBD1. CDR3 length equals 14 residues. V lost 3 bases to trimming and J lost 3 bases; unmatched junction nucleotides: 4. The V gene's germline CDR1 is SGHRS and CDR2 YFSETQ. Written as DNA, the CDR3 is TGCGCCAGCAGCTCGTGGACAGGGAAAGAGACCCAGTACTTC. Its protein product is CASSSWTGKETQYF.

This clonotype has just a few counts. This chain joins TRBV7-6 and TRBJ2-7, with a weak D call TRBD2 (5 bases). V was cut by 3 bases and J by 3 bases, with 12 bases left in between. The CDR3 spans 14 residues. Germline CDR1 and CDR2: SGHVS and FNYEAQ. The CDR3 region has the DNA TGTGCCAGCAGCTTGTCGAGGGATTACTACGAGCAGTACTTC. Amino acids: CASSLSRDYYEQYF.

This clonotype was seen many times. The chain uses TRBV20-1 and TRBJ2-1; 7 nucleotides match TRBD2. The V and J ends lost 5 bases and 10 bases, in that order; junction bases with no gene match: 17. Germline values: CDR1 DFQATT, CDR2 SNEGSKA (reference sequence). CDR3 length equals 15 residues. CDR3 bases: TGCAGTGCTTCTGCCTGGGCTAGCGGAGGTCAGGAGCAGTTCTTC. As protein: CSASAWASGGQEQFF.